These 22 T cell receptor beta chains were all obtained from the same sample, sequenced in a study of T cell responses to AZD1222 COVID-19 vaccine. Sequencing was performed with immunoSEQ multiplex PCR; in TCRdb, only in-frame clones are kept and a portion is missing. This sample yields about 99,000 clones, of which over 90% are seen a single time; around 4.7% belongs to the top ten. The source was peripheral blood, collected on day 0 of AZD1222 vaccination. Receptors originate from an adult in good health.

The genes are TRBV5-1 and TRBJ1-4; 8 positions agree with TRBD1. The CDR3 spans 15 residues. Germline V gene lookup returns CDR1 SGHRS and CDR2 YFSETQ. J gave up 4 bases and V 0 bases, and 2 bases lay outside the gene matches. DNA for the CDR3: TGCGCCAGCAGCTTGGAAGGACAGGGTAATGAAAAACTGTTTTTT. Translating gives CASSLEGQGNEKLFF.

The chain uses TRBV4-1 and TRBJ1-6; D might be TRBD1 (5 bases). In germline, CDR1 is MGHRA, CDR2 YSYEKL. The V gene lost 3 bases and the J gene lost 14 bases, with 17 bases spanning the gap. The CDR3 is made up of 14 amino acids. This CDR3 is CASSQGTGLTTLHF. CDR3 DNA sequence: TGCGCCAGCAGCCAGGGCACAGGCTTAACCACCCTCCACTTT.

The chain links TRBV30 to TRBJ1-5; 7 positions agree with TRBD1. The germline gives CDR1 GTSNPN, CDR2 SVGIG (reference sequence). The CDR3 is 13 residues long. V lost 1 base, J lost 7 bases, and 4 bases stayed unmatched. CDR3 region: CAWSGTGDQPQHF. The CDR3 bases are TGTGCCTGGAGTGGAACAGGGGACCAGCCCCAGCATTTT.

The chain is built from TRBV5-1 and TRBJ1-1; tentative D call: TRBD1 (5 bases). Germline CDR1 and CDR2: SGHRS and YFSETQ. Trimming took off 2 bases at V and 4 bases at J, with 15 bases between the two ends. This CDR3 spans 15 amino acids. The CDR3 loop reads CASSLARGFGTEAFF. The CDR3, as DNA: TGCGCCAGCAGCTTAGCTAGGGGTTTCGGCACTGAAGCTTTCTTT. Full variable domain (rest looked up from reference TRBV5-1 and TRBJ1-1): KAGVTQTPRYLIKTRGQQVTLSCSPISGHRSVSWYQQTPGQGLQFLFEYFSETQRNKGNFPGRFSGRQFSNSRSEMNVSTLELGDSALYLCASSLARGFGTEAFFGQGTRLTVV.

The chain is built from TRBV15 and TRBJ1-1; no firm D call. Trimming left V 0 bases short and J 2 bases short, with 4 bases between. This CDR3 comprises 13 residues. Germline lookup yields CDR1 LNHNV and CDR2 YYDKDF (reference sequence). For the CDR3, the DNA is TGTGCCACCAGCAGAGAGACCAACACTGAAGCTTTCTTT. This encodes CATSRETNTEAFF. The entire variable domain, with the rest obtained from reference TRBV15 and TRBJ1-1, is as follows: DAMVIQNPRYQVTQFGKPVTLSCSQTLNHNVMYWYQQKSSQAPKLLFHYYDKDFNNEADTPDNFQSRRPNTSFCFLDIRSPGLGDTAMYLCATSRETNTEAFFGQGTRLTVV.

The gene calls are TRBV6-5 and TRBJ2-3; the D call may be TRBD1 or TRBD2 (5 bases each). CDR1 and CDR2 from the germline V gene are MNHEY and SVGAGI. This CDR3 comprises 14 residues. V was pared by 4 bases and J by 8 bases, with 16 bases between. The CDR3 nucleotides read TGTGCCAGCAGTTCCGGGACCCTGATAGGTACGCAGTATTTT. Translation: CASSSGTLIGTQYF.

The V gene is TRBV30, the J gene TRBJ2-7, with D perhaps TRBD1 (5 bases). The CDR3 totals 13 residues. Germline-derived CDR1 and CDR2 are GTSNPN and SVGIG (reference sequence). V was cut by 0 bases and J by 3 bases, with 9 bases left in between. CDR3: CAWSVRTYYEQYF. DNA of the CDR3: TGTGCCTGGAGTGTACGGACATACTACGAGCAGTACTTC.

The chain recombines TRBV9 with TRBJ2-5; TRBD1 is a possible D gene (6 bases). The germline gives CDR1 SGDLS, CDR2 YYNGEE. The CDR3 consists of 15 residues. V was cut by 0 bases and J by 2 bases, with 11 bases left in between. Here the CDR3 reads CASSVETGYQETQYF. CDR3 sequence (DNA): TGTGCCAGCAGCGTAGAGACAGGTTATCAAGAGACCCAGTACTTC.

The V gene is TRBV11-3, the J gene TRBJ1-1; D is undetermined. CDR3 size: 14 residues. The V and J ends lost 1 base and 2 bases respectively, with 8 bases between them. Per the germline V gene, CDR1 is SGHNT and CDR2 is YENEEA. The CDR3 is CASSLGAVNTEAFF. The CDR3 nucleotides read TGTGCCAGCAGCTTAGGGGCAGTCAACACTGAAGCTTTCTTT.

This chain uses TRBV19 with TRBJ1-4, with D possibly being TRBD1 (6 bases). V dropped 3 bases and J dropped 0 bases, with 8 bases sitting between them. The CDR3 covers 15 residues. Germline CDR1 LNHDA, CDR2 SQIVND (reference sequence). The CDR3 DNA follows: TGTGCCAGTAGTATGGGGGCTGCAACTAATGAAAAACTGTTTTTT. Its protein is CASSMGAATNEKLFF.

On this clone: This sample includes further DNA sequences coding for the same CDR3. The rearrangement joins TRBV18 to TRBJ2-3; unclear D gene. The CDR3 consists of 12 residues. The ends were cut back, 1 base at V and 5 bases at J, with 4 bases in the middle. CDR1 and CDR2 from the germline V gene are KGHSH and LQKENI. The CDR3 coding sequence is TGTGCCAGCTCACCACGGGGAGATACGCAGTATTTT. Its translation: CASSPRGDTQYF. The full variable domain, in which reference TRBV18 and TRBJ2-3 provide the parts outside the CDR3, is NAGVMQNPRHLVRRRGQEARLRCSPMKGHSHVYWYRQLPEEGLKFMVYLQKENIIDESGMPKERFSAEFPKEGPSILRIQQVVRGDSAAYFCASSPRGDTQYFGPGTRLTVL.

This rearrangement joins TRBV5-4 to TRBJ1-1, with a tentative D call TRBD1 (5 bases). CDR3 length equals 17 residues. Per the germline V gene, CDR1 is SGHNT and CDR2 is YYREEE (reference sequence). V was shortened by 4 bases and J by 5 bases, with 24 bases between the two germline ends. Written as DNA, the CDR3 is TGTGCCAGCAGCCCAAGGGGCAGGGAAGGAGTGAGGACTGAAGCTTTCTTT. It specifies CASSPRGREGVRTEAFF.

This sequence joins TRBV6-1 and TRBJ1-6, with 8 nucleotides matching TRBD1. With 3 bases clipped from V and 7 bases from J, the junction kept 5 bases outside the gene matches. The germline gives CDR1 MNHNS, CDR2 SASEGT. CDR3 length: 15 residues. The CDR3 nucleotides read TGTGCCAGCAGTGACGCGACAGGGGCCAATTCACCCCTCCACTTT. It yields the protein CASSDATGANSPLHF.

The chain is built from TRBV30 and TRBJ1-1; D is undetermined. CDR1 and CDR2 (germline): GTSNPN, SVGIG (reference sequence). The V gene lost 4 bases and the J gene lost 0 bases, with 3 bases spanning the gap. The CDR3 has 11 amino acids. CDR3 DNA: TGTGCCTGGAAGATGAACACTGAAGCTTTCTTT. It translates to CAWKMNTEAFF. The whole variable domain, filled in from reference TRBV30 and TRBJ1-1, reads SQTIHQWPATLVQPVGSPLSLECTVEGTSNPNLYWYRQAAGRGLQLLFYSVGIGQISSEVPQNLSASRPQDRQFILSSKKLLLSDSGFYLCAWKMNTEAFFGQGTRLTVV.

The rearrangement links TRBV7-9 to TRBJ1-1; D perhaps matches TRBD1 (5 bases). Trimming took 1 base from V and 3 from J, leaving 12 bases between them. The CDR3 covers 15 residues. CDR1 SEHNR and CDR2 FQNEAQ come from the germline V gene (reference sequence). The CDR3 coding sequence is TGTGCCAGCAGCTTAGATGGGGTAGGGGACACTGAAGCTTTCTTT. It translates to CASSLDGVGDTEAFF. The full variable domain, with the rest looked up from reference TRBV7-9 and TRBJ1-1, is DTGVSQNPRHKITKRGQNVTFRCDPISEHNRLYWYRQTLGQGPEFLTYFQNEAQLEKSRLLSDRFSAERPKGSFSTLEIQRTEQGDSAMYLCASSLDGVGDTEAFFGQGTRLTVV.

The chain is built from TRBV5-8 and TRBJ1-5; tentative D call: TRBD1 (5 bases). Germline V gene data show CDR1 as SGHTS and CDR2 as YDEGEE. The CDR3 totals 15 residues. Between the trimmed V and J ends, which lost 4 bases and 2 bases, there was a span of 13 bases. The CDR3 DNA follows: TGTGCCAGCAGCCCGGGGGAGTCGGGCAATCAGCCCCAGCATTTT. It codes for CASSPGESGNQPQHF.

The CDR3 protein is CASSYAQVINQPQHF. The CDR3 DNA reads as TGTGCCAGCAGCTACGCACAGGTTATCAATCAGCCCCAGCATTTT. V and J are TRBV2 and TRBJ1-5, with D possibly being TRBD1 (5 bases). CDR3 length: 15 residues. Germline V gene lookup returns CDR1 SNHLY and CDR2 FYNNEI. The ends were cut back, 6 bases at V and 3 bases at J, with 15 bases in the middle.

This rearrangement joins TRBV19 to TRBJ2-4; either TRBD1 or TRBD2 may supply D (6 bases each). This CDR3 is built from 19 residues. Trimming left V 6 bases short and J 3 bases short, with 27 bases between. The germline gives CDR1 LNHDA, CDR2 SQIVND (reference sequence). CDR3 DNA: TGTGCCAGTAGACTTAGGGGGGACATAACCATTCTCGACAAAAACATTCAGTACTTC. It specifies CASRLRGDITILDKNIQYF.

This chain uses TRBV24-1 with TRBJ2-3; perhaps TRBD1 as D (5 bases). Germline-derived CDR1 and CDR2 are KGHDR and SFDVKD. The CDR3 is made up of 12 amino acids. V shed 7 bases and J shed 1 base, with 5 bases lying between them. The CDR3 region is CATRQGTDTQYF. CDR3 in DNA: TGTGCCACCAGACAGGGCACAGATACGCAGTATTTT.

V is TRBV10-3 and J is TRBJ2-6, with a weak D call TRBD2 (6 bases). CDR1 ENHRY and CDR2 SYGVKD come from the germline V gene. This CDR3 contains 17 residues. The V and J ends lost 8 bases and 0 bases respectively, with 17 bases between them. The CDR3 region is CAISRRLGASGANVLTF. The DNA of the CDR3 is TGTGCCATCTCCAGGCGACTAGGGGCCTCTGGGGCCAACGTCCTGACTTTC.

The CDR3 DNA sequence: TGCGCCAGCAGCCAAGGTACTAGACAGGGCAATGAGCAGTTCTTC. Its translation is CASSQGTRQGNEQFF. The gene calls are TRBV4-3 and TRBJ2-1; 7 nucleotides match TRBD1. V lost 1 base and J lost 6; bases outside the gene matches: 6. CDR3 length: 15 residues. Germline assignment: CDR1 LGHNA and CDR2 YSLEER.

As DNA, the CDR3 is TGTGCCAGCAGTCCGAGACTAGCGGTGAGCACAGATACGCAGTATTTT. It codes for CASSPRLAVSTDTQYF. The chain carries TRBV27 and TRBJ2-3; 9 bases fit TRBD2. The V gene end was trimmed by 5 bases and the J gene end by 0 bases; junction bases not matched to a gene: 6. This CDR3 is 16 amino acids long. The germline gives CDR1 MNHEY, CDR2 SMNVEV (reference sequence).